One and the same sample provided the 2 T cell receptor beta chains below, sequenced in a study of CD8+ T cells in alopecia areata. Isolated RNA was reverse transcribed into cDNA used as the sequencing template. Using immunoSEQ multiplex PCR, the repertoire was profiled, and TCRdb retains in-frame clones only, with some absent. The repertoire holds under 350,000 clones, about 62% seen once, with over 1.5% in the top ten. The sample's treatment: oral pan-JAK inhibitor, 5-10 mg twice daily. Sample: CD4+ T cells sorted from blood, taken at week 24, from a patient treated with tofacitinib. These receptors were taken from a human donor with alopecia areata.

The chain carries TRBV5-1 and TRBJ1-4; the match to TRBD1 covers 8 bases. The V gene's germline CDR1 is SGHRS and CDR2 YFSETQ. CDR3 length equals 14 residues. Trimming at V came to 2 bases and at J to 6 bases, leaving 3 bases not matched to a gene. The CDR3 loop reads CASSFSTGDEKLFF. CDR3 nucleotide sequence: TGCGCCAGCAGCTTCTCGACAGGGGATGAAAAACTGTTTTTT.

This sequence joins TRBV5-6 and TRBJ2-5; TRBD1 or TRBD2 may be the D gene (5 bases each). The length of the CDR3 is 13 residues. Germline V CDR1 and CDR2: SGHDT, YYEEEE. V was shortened by 4 bases and J by 4 bases, with 11 bases between the two germline ends. This CDR3 is CASSPGRRETQYF. CDR3 nucleotide sequence: TGTGCCAGCAGCCCGGGACGAAGAGAGACCCAGTACTTC.